This TCR beta chain was sequenced during a study of vaccination and CD4 T cells after COVID-19. Study-wide results and caveats: In convalescent patients, 304 of 307 vaccine-specific clones were mono-reactive for SARS-CoV-2 spike.

On this clonotype itself: Its cognate antigen is unknown.

With the Oncomine TCR Beta short-read assay, DNA from cultured CD4+ T cells was sequenced. Investigators obtained genomic DNA by extraction from cultured CD4+ T cells. TCRdb reanalysed the PCR reads using MiXCR and keeps one entry per CDR3 protein. The sample has approximately 14,000 distinct CDR3 sequences, roughly 53% seen once. Germline V CDR1 and CDR2: SGHRS, YFSETQ. The length of the CDR3 is 14 residues. The V gene lost 0 bases and the J gene lost 4 bases, with 9 bases spanning the gap. The treatment is: roughly 10-day PBMC culture with coronavirus spike peptide pools or control peptides (ViraFEST assay).

The sequence was collected from a human donor who had recovered from COVID-19. The chain combines TRBV5-1 with TRBJ2-3; D is unclear. Specimen: CD4+ T cells from blood, cultured in vitro, collected before SARS-CoV-2 vaccination. The CDR3 is CASSLEPFPDTQYF. Written as DNA, the CDR3 is TGCGCCAGCAGCTTGGAACCATTCCCAGATACGCAGTATTTT.